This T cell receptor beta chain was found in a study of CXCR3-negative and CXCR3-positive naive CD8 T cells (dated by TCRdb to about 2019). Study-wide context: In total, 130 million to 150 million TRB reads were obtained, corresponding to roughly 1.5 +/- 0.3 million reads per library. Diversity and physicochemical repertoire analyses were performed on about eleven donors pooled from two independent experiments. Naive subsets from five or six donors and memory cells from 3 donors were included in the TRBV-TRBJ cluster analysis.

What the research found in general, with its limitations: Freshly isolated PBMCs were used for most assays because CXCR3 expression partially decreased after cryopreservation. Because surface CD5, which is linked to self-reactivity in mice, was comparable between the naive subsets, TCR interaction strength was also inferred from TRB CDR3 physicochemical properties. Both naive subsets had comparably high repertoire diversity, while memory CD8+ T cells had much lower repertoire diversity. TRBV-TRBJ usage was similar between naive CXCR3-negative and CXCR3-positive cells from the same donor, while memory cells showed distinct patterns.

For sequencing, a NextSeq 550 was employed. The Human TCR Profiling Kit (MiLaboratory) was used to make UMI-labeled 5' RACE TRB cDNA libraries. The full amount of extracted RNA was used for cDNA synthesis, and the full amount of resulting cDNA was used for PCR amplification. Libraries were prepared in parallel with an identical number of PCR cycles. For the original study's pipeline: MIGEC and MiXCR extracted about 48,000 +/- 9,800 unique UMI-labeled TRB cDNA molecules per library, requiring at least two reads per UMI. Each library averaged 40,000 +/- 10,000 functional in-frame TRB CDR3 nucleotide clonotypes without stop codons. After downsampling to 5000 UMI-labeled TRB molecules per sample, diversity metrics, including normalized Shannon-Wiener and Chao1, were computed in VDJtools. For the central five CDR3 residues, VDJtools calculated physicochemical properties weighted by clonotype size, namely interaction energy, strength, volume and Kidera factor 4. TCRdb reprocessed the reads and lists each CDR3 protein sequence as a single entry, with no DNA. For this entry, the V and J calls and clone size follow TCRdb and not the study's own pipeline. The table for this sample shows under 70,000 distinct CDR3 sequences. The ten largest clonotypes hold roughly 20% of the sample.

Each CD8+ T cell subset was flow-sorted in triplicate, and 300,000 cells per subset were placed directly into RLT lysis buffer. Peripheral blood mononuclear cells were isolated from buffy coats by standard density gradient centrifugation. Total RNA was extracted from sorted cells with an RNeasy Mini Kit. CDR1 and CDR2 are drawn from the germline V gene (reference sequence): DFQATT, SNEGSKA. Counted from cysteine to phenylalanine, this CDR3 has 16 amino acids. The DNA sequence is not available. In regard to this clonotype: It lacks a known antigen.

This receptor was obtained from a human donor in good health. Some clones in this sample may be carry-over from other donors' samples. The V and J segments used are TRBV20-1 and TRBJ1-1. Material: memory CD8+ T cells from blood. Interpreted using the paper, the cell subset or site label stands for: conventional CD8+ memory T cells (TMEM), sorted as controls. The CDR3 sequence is CSARAPRGPEGTEAFF.